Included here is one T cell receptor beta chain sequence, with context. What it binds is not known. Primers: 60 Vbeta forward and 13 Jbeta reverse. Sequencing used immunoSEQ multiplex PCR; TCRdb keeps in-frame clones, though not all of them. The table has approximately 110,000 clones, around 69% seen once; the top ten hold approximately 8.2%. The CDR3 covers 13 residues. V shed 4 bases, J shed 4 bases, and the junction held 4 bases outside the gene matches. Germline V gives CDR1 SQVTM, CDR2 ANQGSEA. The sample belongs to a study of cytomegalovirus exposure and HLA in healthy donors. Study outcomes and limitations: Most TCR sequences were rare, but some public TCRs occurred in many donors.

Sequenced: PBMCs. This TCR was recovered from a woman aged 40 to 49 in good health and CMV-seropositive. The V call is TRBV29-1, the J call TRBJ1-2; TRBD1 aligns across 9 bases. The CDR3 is CSVGQGETYGYTF. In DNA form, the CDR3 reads TGCAGCGTTGGACAGGGGGAGACCTATGGCTACACCTTC. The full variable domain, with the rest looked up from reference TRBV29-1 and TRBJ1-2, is SAVISQKPSRDICQRGTSLTIQCQVDSQVTMMFWYRQQPGQSLTLIATANQGSEATYESGFVIDKFPISRPNLTFSTLTVSNMSPEDSSIYLCSVGQGETYGYTFGSGTRLTVV.